The sequence of this T cell receptor (beta chain) was determined in a study of cytomegalovirus exposure and HLA in healthy donors. Study findings and constraints: The authors reported that TCR beta sequences could predict HLA-A and HLA-B alleles. These predictions were accurate for most subjects in the first cohort. Whilst most TCR sequences proved rare, a subset of public TCRs occurred across many donors.

This clone was observed many times. What it binds is unknown. Per germline, CDR1 MNHNY and CDR2 SVGAGI (reference sequence). V gave up 0 bases and J gave up 2 bases, with 9 bases separating them. CDR3 length equals 15 residues. Each donor's status was that of a healthy bone marrow donor. At the time of sampling, donors were nominally healthy, though unrecorded immune exposures were likely. Primers for the PCR totalled 60 Vbeta and 13 Jbeta. TCRdb's table, derived via immunoSEQ multiplex PCR, lists solely in-frame clones and lacks some. The table has about 140,000 clones, over 60% seen once. Source material: PBMCs. The TCR sequence derives from a woman aged 60 to 75 in good health and CMV-seronegative. The genes are TRBV6-6 and TRBJ2-3; unclear D gene. This chain's CDR3 is CASSYSEWATDTQYF. Written as DNA, the CDR3 is TGTGCCAGCAGTTACTCTGAATGGGCCACAGATACGCAGTATTTT.